These T cell receptor beta chains were read from a single sample in a study of blood T cell repertoires in COVID-19. The method was immunoSEQ multiplex PCR; TCRdb's version includes in-frame clones alone and lacks a portion of them. The table records 140,000 or so clones, approximately 91% of them present only once. Sequencing used peripheral blood. The origin of the receptors is a man in his 70s with acute or convalescent COVID-19. CDR3s include the opening cysteine and the closing phenylalanine or tryptophan. Fields, in order: V gene, J gene, clone size, D gene, CDR3 protein, CDR3 DNA. D genes are given only for firm matches. Rows may omit the clone size; those that give it use once, few, many or a size class.

TRBV28	TRBJ2-1	.	TRBD2	CASSLRASGSGEQFF	TGTGCCAGCAGTTTAAGGGCTAGCGGGAGCGGTGAGCAGTTCTTC
TRBV3-1/TRBV3-2	TRBJ1-2	.	TRBD1	CASSQARTGQAGYTF	TGTGCCAGCAGCCAAGCCCGGACAGGGCAGGCTGGCTACACCTTC
TRBV21-1	TRBJ1-4	.	.	CASSKGVGGEKLFF	TGTGCCAGCAGCAAAGGGGTCGGCGGAGAAAAACTGTTTTTT
TRBV7-9	TRBJ2-7	.	TRBD1	CASSLGGTGHYEQYF	TGTGCCAGCAGCTTAGGCGGGACAGGACACTACGAGCAGTACTTC
TRBV5-1	TRBJ2-3	once	.	CASSLAETGRTDTQYF	TGCGCCAGCAGCTTGGCTGAGACAGGGAGGACAGATACGCAGTATTTT
TRBV6-5	TRBJ2-3	few	TRBD1	CASIRRNRGVDTQYF	TGTGCCAGCATTCGAAGGAACAGGGGCGTAGATACGCAGTATTTT
TRBV3-1/TRBV3-2	TRBJ1-1	.	.	CASSLRTDTEAFF	TGTGCCAGCAGCCTACGGACAGACACTGAAGCTTTCTTT
TRBV6-2/TRBV6-3	TRBJ1-1	once	.	CASSYVANTEAFF	TGTGCCAGCAGTTACGTGGCGAACACTGAAGCTTTCTTT
TRBV19	TRBJ2-1	.	TRBD2	CATQDVAGGPHEQFF	TGTGCCACCCAGGATGTGGCGGGAGGGCCCCATGAGCAGTTCTTC
TRBV9	TRBJ2-5	.	.	CASSVGGRLGLQETQYF	TGTGCCAGCAGCGTAGGGGGGAGACTAGGGCTACAAGAGACCCAGTACTTC
TRBV10-1	TRBJ2-7	few	.	CASSPQAGLEQYF	TGCGCCAGCAGTCCCCAGGCAGGACTCGAGCAGTACTTC
TRBV28	TRBJ2-3	.	TRBD1	CASSFADRVRTDTQYF	TGTGCCAGCAGTTTTGCTGACAGGGTCCGCACAGATACGCAGTATTTT
TRBV9	TRBJ2-3	.	.	CASSVRGSTDTQYF	TGTGCCAGCAGCGTAAGGGGTAGCACAGATACGCAGTATTTT
TRBV28	TRBJ1-1	.	.	CASRKNRAEAFF	TGTGCCAGCAGAAAGAACAGGGCTGAAGCTTTCTTT
TRBV14	TRBJ2-5	.	.	CASSRTVASQETQYF	TGTGCCAGCAGCAGAACGGTCGCTAGCCAAGAGACCCAGTACTTC
TRBV10-3	TRBJ1-1	once	TRBD1	CAIRGGQGTMGTEAFF	TGTGCCATCAGGGGCGGACAGGGGACGATGGGCACTGAAGCTTTCTTT
TRBV3-1/TRBV3-2	TRBJ1-5	.	.	CASSHSGYSNQPQHF	TGTGCCAGCAGCCATTCGGGGTATAGCAATCAGCCCCAGCATTTT
TRBV27	TRBJ1-2	.	TRBD1	CASSIDRGRGGYTF	TGTGCCAGCAGTATCGACAGGGGGCGAGGTGGCTACACCTTC
TRBV24-1	TRBJ2-3	once	.	CATSDPIQGGGTDTQYF	TGTGCCACCAGTGATCCGATCCAGGGGGGTGGCACAGATACGCAGTATTTT
TRBV6-2/TRBV6-3	TRBJ1-4	.	.	CASSYIPGEKLFF	TGTGCCAGCAGTTACATCCCGGGGGAAAAACTGTTTTTT
TRBV7-2	TRBJ1-4	.	TRBD1	CASSDTGTGHEKLFF	TGTGCCAGCAGCGACACCGGGACAGGGCATGAAAAACTGTTTTTT
TRBV18	TRBJ2-3	.	.	CASSQPPTDTQYF	TGTGCCAGCTCACAACCCCCTACAGATACGCAGTATTTT
TRBV30	TRBJ1-2	.	.	CAWSVGQGYTF	TGTGCCTGGAGTGTGGGGCAGGGCTACACCTTC
TRBV5-6	TRBJ1-2	.	.	CASSKRGSRDGYTF	TGTGCCAGCAGCAAAAGAGGCTCGAGGGATGGCTACACCTTC
TRBV3-1/TRBV3-2	TRBJ2-5	once	TRBD2	CASSQVAGGWETQYF	TGTGCCAGCAGCCAAGTAGCGGGAGGCTGGGAGACCCAGTACTTC
TRBV20-1	TRBJ2-7	.	TRBD1	CSAKDRGEQYF	TGCAGTGCTAAGGACAGGGGCGAGCAGTACTTC
TRBV15	TRBJ1-1	.	.	CATSRIGENTEAFF	TGTGCCACCAGCAGGATCGGGGAGAACACTGAAGCTTTCTTT
TRBV11-3	TRBJ2-1	.	TRBD2	CASSRRKSGSVNEQFF	TGTGCCAGCAGCCGTAGGAAGAGCGGGAGCGTCAATGAGCAGTTCTTC
TRBV3-1/TRBV3-2	TRBJ2-1	.	TRBD1	CASSPQGGTGKNEQFF	TGTGCCAGCAGCCCCCAAGGGGGGACAGGGAAAAATGAGCAGTTCTTC
TRBV4-1	TRBJ1-4	.	.	CASGLDSANEKLFF	TGCGCCAGCGGCCTGGACAGCGCTAATGAAAAACTGTTTTTT